The source of this T cell receptor (beta chain) is a study of cytomegalovirus exposure and HLA in healthy donors. PCR involved 60 Vbeta and 13 Jbeta primers. The table came from immunoSEQ multiplex PCR; TCRdb's copy has only in-frame clones and leaves some out. The sample includes some 130,000 clones, 60% to 75% of them seen just once. The V gene end was trimmed by 2 bases and the J gene end by 1 base; junction bases not matched to a gene: 9. Germline assignment: CDR1 SGHAT and CDR2 FQNNGV. This CDR3 is 17 amino acids long. Sequences were obtained from PBMCs. The rearrangement joins TRBV11-2 to TRBJ2-3; 7 bases map to TRBD1. This receptor was taken from a human donor in good health. CDR3 residues: CASSLRSYDRGTDTQYF. The CDR3 DNA reads as TGTGCCAGCAGCTTAAGGTCGTACGACAGGGGCACAGATACGCAGTATTTT.